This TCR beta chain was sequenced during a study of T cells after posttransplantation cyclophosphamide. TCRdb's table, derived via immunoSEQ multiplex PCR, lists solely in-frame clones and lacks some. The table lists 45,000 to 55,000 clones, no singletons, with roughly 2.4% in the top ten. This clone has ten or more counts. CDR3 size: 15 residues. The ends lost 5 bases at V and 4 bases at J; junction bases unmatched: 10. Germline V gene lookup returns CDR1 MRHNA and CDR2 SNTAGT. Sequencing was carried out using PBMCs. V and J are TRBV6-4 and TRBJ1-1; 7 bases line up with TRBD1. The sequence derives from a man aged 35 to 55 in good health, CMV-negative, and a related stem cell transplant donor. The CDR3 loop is CASSQYGQAATEAFF. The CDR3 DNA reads TGTGCCAGCAGTCAATACGGACAGGCCGCCACTGAAGCTTTCTTT.